The subject of this entry is one TCR beta chain. Its specificity is not known. This record comes from a study of cytomegalovirus exposure and HLA in healthy donors. The study's findings and limits: The authors later found TCR association rates varying by HLA locus, with DRB1 most and HLA-C fewest. Trimming of TCR beta V- and J-genes showed a link, identified in a later analysis, to a missense DCLRE1C variant. According to the study, about 180 TCR beta chains were cytomegalovirus-associated. Most subjects' HLA-A and HLA-B alleles were reportedly predicted from TCR beta sequences.

The CDR3 consists of 14 residues. J lost 4 bases, V lost 3 bases, and 4 bases had no gene match. From germline, CDR1 is SGHNT and CDR2 YYREEE (reference sequence). PCR used 60 Vbeta primers and 13 Jbeta primers. Assay used: immunoSEQ multiplex PCR; TCRdb lists only in-frame clones, some missing. The sample includes under 150,000 clones, around three quarters of them seen just once. The origin of this receptor is a man in his forties in good health and CMV-seronegative. This chain uses TRBV5-4 with TRBJ2-1; 7 bases map to TRBD2. The sample was PBMCs. CDR3 nucleotide sequence: TGTGCCAGCAGCTCCCGGGACTATTACAATGAGCAGTTCTTC. Translation: CASSSRDYYNEQFF.